The T cell receptor (beta chain) described here comes from a study of OX40 agonist ivuxolimab in advanced cancers. The wider study: Approximately 40% of patients had received prior checkpoint inhibitor therapy. Three patients showed partial responses: one hepatocellular carcinoma and two cutaneous melanoma cases.

Germline assignment: CDR1 MNHEY and CDR2 SMNVEV (reference sequence). J lost 0 bases, V lost 6 bases, and 5 bases had no gene match. There are 15 residues in the CDR3. This clone has only one observation. Clones were sequenced by immunoSEQ multiplex PCR, and TCRdb holds only the in-frame ones, with some missing. Here the sample spans 45,000 to 65,000 clones, roughly four fifths being singletons. This clonotype originated in an adult with an advanced solid tumor such as melanoma, head and neck, liver or kidney cancer. The material sequenced was CD4+ or CD8+ T cells sorted from blood, taken in a trial of the OX40 agonist ivuxolimab. V usage is TRBV27 and J usage is TRBJ2-7; 10 nucleotides match TRBD1. The CDR3 DNA reads TGTGCCAGCAGCAAGACAGGGGGCGCCTCCTACGAGCAGTACTTC. Translated, it gives CASSKTGGASYEQYF.